The 19 T cell receptor beta chains reported below all come from one sample, sequenced in a study of blood T cell repertoires in COVID-19. Assay: immunoSEQ multiplex PCR; the TCRdb copy retains only in-frame clones and omits some. The sample shows 95,000 to 100,000 clones, 70% to 85% of them seen only once. Material: peripheral blood. The receptors shown here come from a human donor in a cohort sampled during active COVID-19.

This clone was counted a few times. This CDR3 is CASSIVSQWTSGEGFYNEQFF. In DNA form, the CDR3 reads TGTGCCAGTAGTATAGTGAGTCAATGGACTAGCGGGGAAGGGTTTTACAATGAGCAGTTCTTC. The chain is built from TRBV19 and TRBJ2-1, with 12 bases lining up with TRBD2. CDR1 is LNHDA, CDR2 SQIVND, per germline (reference sequence). After removal of 1 base from V and 4 bases from J, the junction contained 17 bases not matched to a gene. The CDR3 is 21 residues long.

This chain links TRBV2 with TRBJ1-5, with no clear D. Looked up from germline, CDR1 is SNHLY and CDR2 is FYNNEI. V lost 6 bases, J lost 11 bases, and 17 bases lay in between. This CDR3 has 13 residues. CDR3 region: CASRSPYDGTQHF. The CDR3 DNA reads TGTGCCAGCAGAAGCCCGTATGACGGGACCCAGCATTTT.

This clone is a singleton in its sample. This chain joins TRBV24-1 and TRBJ2-1, with 8 bases that match TRBD1. CDR1 KGHDR and CDR2 SFDVKD come from the germline V gene. V was pared by 9 bases and J by 2 bases, with 5 bases of the junction left unmatched. CDR3 length: 14 amino acids. The CDR3 loop reads CATASGQAYNEQFF. The DNA for the CDR3 is TGTGCCACCGCCTCGGGACAGGCCTACAATGAGCAGTTCTTC.

The chain couples TRBV20-1 to TRBJ1-2; D is unclear. Germline CDR1 DFQATT, CDR2 SNEGSKA (reference sequence). The CDR3 is made up of 11 amino acids. V was trimmed by 4 bases and J by 4 bases, leaving 7 bases between them. This chain's CDR3 is CSAIEAYGYTF. CDR3 coding DNA: TGCAGTGCTATAGAGGCCTATGGCTACACCTTC.

The chain combines TRBV12-3 or TRBV12-4 with TRBJ1-1, with 12 bases identical to TRBD1. This CDR3 has 13 amino acids. V shed 3 bases, J shed 8 bases, and the junction held 1 base outside the gene matches. CDR3 sequence (DNA): TGTGCCAGCAGTTTGGGACAGGGGGCGGAAGCTTTCTTT. Its translation: CASSLGQGAEAFF.

The genes are TRBV10-3 and TRBJ1-1, with a weak D call TRBD1 (6 bases). With 5 bases removed from V and 1 base from J, the gap between germline ends came to 8 bases. Germline V gene data show CDR1 as ENHRY and CDR2 as SYGVKD. The CDR3 sequence is 13 residues long. The CDR3 DNA reads TGTGCCATCAGTATGGGACAGAACACTGAAGCTTTCTTT. This encodes CAISMGQNTEAFF.

The J gene is TRBJ1-5, the V gene TRBV12-5; 7 nucleotides match TRBD1. Trimming took 7 bases from V and 3 from J; bases not matched to a gene: 6. CDR3 length equals 14 residues. The germline V gene has CDR1 LGHNT and CDR2 FRNRAP. In DNA, the CDR3 is TGTGCTAGTGCCCTGGGACAGACCAATCAGCCCCAGCATTTT. Translating it yields CASALGQTNQPQHF.

The chain is built from TRBV6-1 and TRBJ1-5; D remains unclear. CDR3 length: 16 amino acids. Germline V gene sequence: CDR1 MNHNS, CDR2 SASEGT. The ends were cut back, 0 bases at V and 1 base at J, with 10 bases in the middle. Here the CDR3 DNA reads TGTGCCAGCAGTGAAGCGCCCAGAGGGAGCAATCAGCCCCAGCATTTT. It encodes CASSEAPRGSNQPQHF.

This clone was picked up one time. The sample carries other DNA sequences with the same CDR3. V and J are TRBV18 and TRBJ1-1, with 7 bases matching TRBD1. The J segment lost 2 bases and the V segment lost 1 base, leaving 1 base of the junction unmatched. Germline V gene sequence: CDR1 KGHSH, CDR2 LQKENI. The length of the CDR3 is 14 residues. For the CDR3, the DNA is TGTGCCAGCTCACCACAGGGGGCTAACACTGAAGCTTTCTTT. This translates into CASSPQGANTEAFF.

As concerns this clone: A junction boundary mismatches the germline segment, possibly from a read error. This chain links TRBV6-5 with TRBJ1-1, with 9 bases identical to TRBD1. The CDR3 spans 11 residues. CDR1 is MNHEY, CDR2 SVGAGI, per germline. CDR3 protein: CASSQGQGCIF. The DNA of the CDR3 is TGTGCCAGCAGCCAGGGACAGGGTTGTATCTTT.

This clone was found a few times. The chain links TRBV27 to TRBJ2-7; 9 nucleotides match TRBD2. V lost 0 bases, J lost 6 bases, and 6 bases stayed unmatched. The CDR3 is 15 residues long. Germline V lookup: CDR1 MNHEY, CDR2 SMNVEV (reference sequence). CDR3 region: CASSLSRLAGPEQYF. In nucleotides, the CDR3 is TGTGCCAGCAGTTTATCTCGGCTAGCGGGACCCGAGCAGTACTTC.

The chain links TRBV11-2 to TRBJ2-7; tentatively, D is TRBD2 (6 bases). Between the trimmed V and J ends, which lost 5 bases and 0 bases, there was a span of 17 bases. Germline V lookup: CDR1 SGHAT, CDR2 FQNNGV. CDR3 length equals 16 residues. CDR3 nucleotide sequence: TGTGCCAGCAGCCTAGGCCCGGTAGCGGCCTCCTACGAGCAGTACTTC. This codes for CASSLGPVAASYEQYF. Looking up the rest from reference TRBV11-2 and TRBJ2-7 gives the full variable domain: EAGVAQSPRYKIIEKRQSVAFWCNPISGHATLYWYQQILGQGPKLLIQFQNNGVVDDSQLPKDRFSAERLKGVDSTLKIQPAKLEDSAVYLCASSLGPVAASYEQYFGPGTRLTVT.

The chain has TRBV6-2 or TRBV6-3 and TRBJ2-3; 12 bases are a match to TRBD2. The V gene end was trimmed by 8 bases and the J gene end by 4 bases; junction bases not matched to a gene: 7. The CDR3 spans 15 residues. Germline V gives CDR1 MNHEY, CDR2 SVGEGT. Here the CDR3 DNA reads TGTGCCAGCGGCCTAGCGGGGGGGCCGCCAGATACGCAGTATTTT. Translating gives CASGLAGGPPDTQYF.

V usage is TRBV7-6 and J usage is TRBJ2-1, with 12 positions matching TRBD2. The V gene's germline CDR1 is SGHVS and CDR2 FNYEAQ. This CDR3 is 15 amino acids long. Trimming removed 4 bases from V and 3 bases from J; junction bases left unmatched: 1. The CDR3 DNA reads as TGTGCCAGCAGCTCTAGCGGGAGGGACTACAATGAGCAGTTCTTC. Protein sequence: CASSSSGRDYNEQFF.

The chain couples TRBV7-9 to TRBJ1-1; unclear D gene. The germline V and J ends were trimmed by 8 bases and 4 bases, with 14 bases remaining between them. Germline CDR1 reads SEHNR; CDR2 reads FQNEAQ (reference sequence). The CDR3 runs 13 residues. The CDR3 protein is CASLPAGITEAFF. CDR3 coding DNA: TGTGCCAGCTTGCCCGCAGGAATCACTGAAGCTTTCTTT.

The V and J genes are TRBV14 and TRBJ2-6; unclear D gene. Germline assignment: CDR1 SGHDN and CDR2 FVKESK. The CDR3 length is 15 residues. Trimming pared 1 base from V and 2 bases from J, leaving 6 bases between. The CDR3 here is CASSQGGTGANVLTF. For the CDR3, the DNA is TGTGCCAGCAGCCAAGGAGGAACTGGGGCCAACGTCCTGACTTTC.

The chain employs TRBV11-2 and TRBJ2-1; perhaps TRBD1 as D (6 bases). This CDR3 region has 15 residues. V was clipped by 1 base and J by 8 bases, with 15 bases between them. In germline, CDR1 is SGHAT, CDR2 FQNNGV. The CDR3 loop reads CASSLGGPSLDEQFF. The CDR3 coding sequence is TGTGCCAGCAGCTTAGGGGGGCCATCACTGGATGAGCAGTTCTTC.

The chain employs TRBV10-2 and TRBJ1-1; TRBD1 might be the D (5 bases). The CDR3 is 14 amino acids. Germline V gives CDR1 WSHSY, CDR2 SAAADI. V was shortened by 6 bases and J by 2 bases, with 13 bases between the two germline ends. The CDR3 spells CASRTGGPNTEAFF. The CDR3 DNA is TGCGCCAGCAGGACGGGGGGACCCAACACTGAAGCTTTCTTT.

This rearrangement joins TRBV29-1 to TRBJ1-1, with D possibly matching TRBD1 (5 bases). The V end was cut by 7 bases, the J end by 8 bases, with 14 bases between. The germline V gene encodes CDR1 SQVTM and CDR2 ANQGSEA. This CDR3 contains 11 residues. For the CDR3, the DNA is TGCAGCGCTGGCGGGGCCACGGAAGCTTTCTTT. It translates to CSAGGATEAFF.